This T cell receptor (beta chain) was observed in a study of regulatory T cells in long-lasting Graves disease (dated by TCRdb to the early 2020s). About the full investigation: Persistent Graves' disease meant more than 5 years of antithyroid drug treatment with TSH receptor autoantibodies that stayed positive. Patients with persistent Graves' disease were compared with patients with newly diagnosed Graves' disease using TCR sequencing and RNA sequencing of peripheral blood. A total of roughly 35 samples were covered by TCR sequencing, comprising some 13 persistent and around 20 newly diagnosed Graves' disease patients. On average, persistent Graves' disease patients in the clinical cohort had been on antithyroid drugs for eight to twelve years. The study was registered as a clinical trial and conducted in China. Overall study results and their limits: The study examined only peripheral blood because the primary lesion, thyroid tissue, could not be accessed. Patients with persistent disease shared more public clonotypes (roughly 2,900) than newly diagnosed patients did (around 980). TRBV28, TRBJ1-2 and TRBJ2-5 were preferentially used in persistent disease, while TRBV20-1 and TRBJ2-1 were favored in newly diagnosed disease. Sequencing and analysis were limited to the TCR beta chain. As a limitation, the authors acknowledged that the small sample size may reduce accuracy. Compared with newly diagnosed patients, patients with persistent Graves' disease had lower TCR Shannon entropy and fewer highly expanded clones, which suggests clonal expansion.

Taken from cysteine to phenylalanine, the CDR3 has 13 residues. Of all the DNA, just the CDR3 is kept, 39 bases in frame from base 1. Reading the germline V gene gives CDR1 MDHEN and CDR2 SYDVKM. This clonotype was recorded once. Its recognized antigen is unknown. Since a much larger clone is just one base distant, this may be a read error. Reading the label with the study, this specimen's time point is: persistent/refractory GD, antithyroid drugs over 5 years with positive TRAb. For both TCR sequencing and RNA sequencing, RNA was extracted from PBMCs using TRIzol. The diagnosis of Graves' disease followed American Thyroid Association guidelines. Patients for the study were recruited at an endocrinology department in Xi'an, China. Each patient gave about 9.1 milliliters of peripheral blood, collected in an EDTA anticoagulant tube. Ficoll Paque Plus density gradient separation was used to isolate PBMCs, and no additional T cell sorting was done. An Agilent 2100 Bioanalyzer and agarose gel were used to check RNA quality, and a NanoDrop 2000 was used to measure RNA concentration.

Libraries were made using multiplex PCR. TCRdb records Illumina HiSeq 4000 as the sequencer. CDR3 regions were amplified by Arm-PCR with iRepertoire HTBI primers to construct TCR beta libraries. Gel purification was performed on PCR products prior to sequencing. In the source study's methods: A total of roughly 67 TRBV and under 15 TRBJ segments were identified across samples and were used for gene usage analysis of CDR3 amino acid clonotypes. COPE and FqMerger were used to merge the filtered high-quality paired reads into contigs. BLAST was used to align contigs to the IMGT TRBV, TRBD and TRBJ reference genes, and CDR3 was defined following IMGT. Any clonotype with a frequency above 0.1% was classified as a highly expanded clone. Shannon entropy was used to measure repertoire diversity, and the Gini coefficient was used to measure V-J evenness. Clonotypes shared by more than one individual were considered public. Using fastp at Q25 and MiXCR, TCRdb reprocessed the public reads and kept productive beta chains. CDR3 protein sequences are deduplicated, and each keeps its most common genes and DNA. These V and J calls rely on TCRdb rather than the paper's analysis. Recorded for this sample are 400,000 or so distinct CDR3 sequences; around 22% of them occurred a single time. The ten largest clonotypes hold over 25% of the sample.

The clonotype originates from a female donor with Graves disease. The sample was peripheral blood mononuclear cells (PBMCs), taken when the disease was refractory, from a patient treated with antithyroid drugs. The rearrangement combines TRBV28 with TRBJ2-7; no D gene can be assigned with confidence. The CDR3 region has the sequence CASSTESSYEHYF. The DNA is as follows: TGTGCCAGCAGCACAGAGAGCTCCTACGAGCACTACTTC.